These 25 T cell receptor beta chains came from one sample sequenced in a study of T cells in Graves' hyperthyroidism and ophthalmopathy. The TCR beta CDR3 regions underwent amplification using RNA transcripts as the source. The HTBI primer set drove a first-round RT-PCR of the TCR CDR3. TCRdb reprocessed the multiplex PCR reads via MiXCR and lists one record per CDR3 protein. The data contain some 690,000 distinct CDR3 sequences, 15% to 20% of them singletons. The sequenced sample consisted of blood. Receptor source: a man between 45 and 60 years old with Graves' hyperthyroidism.

The table lists this clonotype with many counts. The chain uses TRBV7-2 and TRBJ2-7; no definite D call. V lost 0 bases and J 4 bases, leaving 7 bases between the germline ends. CDR1 and CDR2 (germline): SGHTA, FQGNSA. This CDR3 region has 13 residues. The CDR3 bases are TGTGCCAGCAGCTTAGCGCTGGAGTACGAGCAGTACTTC. It encodes CASSLALEYEQYF.

This clonotype appeared a few times. The chain links TRBV9 to TRBJ2-3; 12 positions agree with TRBD2. Germline V lookup: CDR1 SGDLS, CDR2 YYNGEE. V gave up 1 base and J gave up 0 bases; unmatched junction bases: 9. The CDR3 consists of 19 residues. CDR3 in DNA: TGTGCCAGCAGCGTATATGGGGGACTAGCGGGCTTGAGCACAGATACGCAGTATTTT. This gives the protein CASSVYGGLAGLSTDTQYF.

This clonotype was seen ten or more times. The rearrangement uses TRBV6-2 or TRBV6-3 and TRBJ1-2; D is unclear. CDR3 length equals 14 residues. Per germline, CDR1 MNHEY and CDR2 SVGEGT. V dropped 8 bases and J dropped 2 bases, with 15 bases sitting between them. CDR3 sequence reads: CASGPSGSNYGYTF. CDR3 DNA: TGTGCCAGCGGACCCTCGGGGAGCAACTATGGCTACACCTTC.

V usage is TRBV30 and J usage is TRBJ1-5; TRBD1 is a possible D gene (6 bases). Trimming cost V 8 bases and J 6 bases, with 17 bases left between them. Germline V gene lookup returns CDR1 GTSNPN and CDR2 SVGIG (reference sequence). The CDR3 has 13 amino acids. The CDR3 sequence is CAGEWGAGQPQHF. The DNA of the CDR3 is TGTGCCGGAGAATGGGGGGCAGGTCAGCCCCAGCATTTT.

There are a few counts of this clonotype. V gene TRBV12-3 or TRBV12-4 combines with J gene TRBJ2-7; TRBD2 matches at 7 bases. Germline trimming cut 0 bases from V and 3 bases from J; bases unmatched to any gene: 11. The CDR3 spans 17 residues. CDR3 DNA sequence: TGTGCCAGCAGTTTAGCGCAGTTTTCTAGCGGAAGCTACGAGCAGTACTTC. Its translation is CASSLAQFSSGSYEQYF.

The chain employs TRBV5-1 and TRBJ2-1, with a weak D call TRBD2 (6 bases). CDR1 and CDR2 (germline): SGHRS, YFSETQ. This CDR3 contains 15 residues. V was trimmed by 4 bases and J by 4 bases, leaving 15 bases between them. The CDR3 DNA is TGCGCCAGCAGCCCGGGAGACGGGCAATACAATGAGCAGTTCTTC. It is translated as CASSPGDGQYNEQFF.

This clonotype was detected ten times or more. The chain recombines TRBV18 with TRBJ1-1, with no clear D. Trimming shortened V by 0 bases and J by 3 bases, and 5 bases separated the two germline ends. Germline CDR1 is KGHSH and CDR2 is LQKENI. This CDR3 is 13 amino acids long. The CDR3 DNA reads as TGTGCCAGCTCACCACCATCAGACACTGAAGCTTTCTTT. It translates to CASSPPSDTEAFF.

The gene calls are TRBV29-1 and TRBJ2-2; 7 nucleotides line up with TRBD2. CDR1 SQVTM and CDR2 ANQGSEA come from the germline V gene. The CDR3 runs 15 residues. Trimming cost V 1 base and J 6 bases; bases outside gene matches: 8. In DNA, the CDR3 is TGCAGCGTTGAAGGTTTGCGGGAGAGGTCCGGGGAGCTGTTTTTT. It codes for CSVEGLRERSGELFF.

The chain recombines TRBV28 with TRBJ1-2; no clear D gene. The CDR3 consists of 15 residues. Germline assignment: CDR1 MDHEN and CDR2 SYDVKM. V lost 4 bases and J 13 bases, leaving 25 bases between the germline ends. The CDR3 loop reads CASSYRRFLPYGRTF. CDR3 DNA: TGTGCCAGCAGTTATAGGCGCTTCTTACCATATGGCCGCACCTTC.

There are many counts of this clonotype. The rearrangement joins TRBV4-3 to TRBJ1-1; 7 nucleotides match TRBD1. The germline gives CDR1 LGHNA, CDR2 YSLEER. J gave up 4 bases and V 0 bases, and 17 bases lay outside the gene matches. The CDR3 consists of 19 residues. The CDR3 bases are TGCGCCAGCAGCCAAGATGTGGGGGTGACCGGGACAGCCGGCACTGAAGCTTTCTTT. Translation: CASSQDVGVTGTAGTEAFF.

As to this clonotype: An end of the junction does not agree with germline; a read error may underlie this. The J gene is TRBJ2-7, the V gene TRBV5-1, with 8 bases matching TRBD1. The CDR3 spans 12 residues. Looked up from germline, CDR1 is SGHRS and CDR2 is YFSETQ. CDR3 in DNA: TGTGCCAGCAGCTCGCCCGGGACAGGAGCGGACTTC. Encoded protein: CASSSPGTGADF.

The chain is built from TRBV19 and TRBJ1-4; TRBD1 is a possible D gene (5 bases). The CDR3 has 10 residues. V lost 8 bases, J lost 8 bases, and 6 bases lay in between. Germline V lookup: CDR1 LNHDA, CDR2 SQIVND (reference sequence). The CDR3 DNA reads as TGTGCCAGTGAGGGGGAAAAACTGTTTTTT. Amino acid sequence: CASEGEKLFF. Complete variable domain (other parts from reference TRBV19 and TRBJ1-4): DGGITQSPKYLFRKEGQNVTLSCEQNLNHDAMYWYRQDPGQGLRLIYYSQIVNDFQKGDIAEGYSVSREKKESFPLTVTSAQKNPTAFYLCASEGEKLFFGSGTQLSVL.

A few counts support this clonotype. In DNA, the CDR3 is TGTGCCAGCAGTTGGATCGACAGTCCCCGAGGACTAGCGGGAAACGAGCAGTACTTC. Protein sequence: CASSWIDSPRGLAGNEQYF. The chain has TRBV28 and TRBJ2-7; 12 positions match TRBD2. After removal of 4 bases from V and 5 bases from J, the junction contained 18 bases not matched to a gene. The CDR3 length is 19 residues. Germline values: CDR1 MDHEN, CDR2 SYDVKM.

This clonotype was seen ten or more times. The J gene is TRBJ2-7, the V gene TRBV20-1; maybe TRBD2 (6 bases). This CDR3 region has 13 residues. From germline, CDR1 is DFQATT and CDR2 SNEGSKA (reference sequence). Deletions cut 5 bases from V and 6 bases from J, with 17 bases between. CDR3 protein: CSAHVGRRGEQYF. The CDR3 nucleotides read TGCAGTGCTCATGTTGGGAGGCGAGGCGAGCAGTACTTC.

This clonotype was found many times. The V and J genes are TRBV6-2 or TRBV6-3 and TRBJ1-4; 7 nucleotides match TRBD1. Germline trimming cut 6 bases from V and 5 bases from J; bases unmatched to any gene: 12. Germline V lookup: CDR1 MNHEY, CDR2 SVGEGT. The CDR3 covers 16 residues. Here the CDR3 DNA reads TGTGCCAGCAGCTCTGAACAGGGGTCGAGGAATGAAAAACTGTTTTTT. Translation: CASSSEQGSRNEKLFF.

This clonotype came up many times. This chain connects TRBV28 to TRBJ1-4, with 9 bases lining up with TRBD1. Losses at the gene ends were 4 bases for V and 5 bases for J; bases not matched to a gene: 8. The CDR3 loop spans 16 amino acids. The germline V gene has CDR1 MDHEN and CDR2 SYDVKM. The CDR3, as DNA: TGTGCCAGCAGTTCGATAGGGGACAGGGTAAATGAAAAACTGTTTTTT. Protein sequence: CASSSIGDRVNEKLFF.

J is TRBJ1-2 and V is TRBV7-2; D is unclear. Germline assignment: CDR1 SGHTA and CDR2 FQGNSA. The CDR3 has 13 amino acids. Between the trimmed V and J ends, which lost 1 base and 8 bases, there was a span of 11 bases. CDR3 in amino acids: CASSLGSSQGYTF. The CDR3 DNA follows: TGTGCCAGCAGCTTAGGATCCTCCCAAGGCTACACCTTC.

This clonotype was seen repeatedly, ten times or more. The chain carries TRBV28 and TRBJ1-6; 8 bases are shared with TRBD1. The length of the CDR3 is 15 residues. The ends lost 2 bases at V and 10 bases at J; junction bases unmatched: 7. CDR1 and CDR2 (germline): MDHEN, SYDVKM. The CDR3 loop reads CASSLGQGIGSPLHF. CDR3 coding DNA: TGTGCCAGCAGTTTAGGACAGGGTATCGGGTCACCCCTCCACTTT. The entire variable domain, with the rest obtained from reference TRBV28 and TRBJ1-6, is as follows: DVKVTQSSRYLVKRTGEKVFLECVQDMDHENMFWYRQDPGLGLRLIYFSYDVKMKEKGDIPEGYSVSREKKERFSLILESASTNQTSMYLCASSLGQGIGSPLHFGNGTRLTVT.

The chain uses TRBV11-2 and TRBJ1-1; no firm D call. This CDR3 has 15 amino acids. The germline V and J ends were trimmed by 3 bases and 1 base, with 12 bases remaining between them. From germline, CDR1 is SGHAT and CDR2 FQNNGV. CDR3 region: CASSFSGLTNTEAFF. CDR3 bases: TGTGCCAGCAGCTTCTCAGGACTTACGAACACTGAAGCTTTCTTT.

This clonotype was seen ten or more times. The chain employs TRBV2 and TRBJ2-3, with TRBD1 identical over 7 bases. The CDR3 consists of 16 residues. V shed 8 bases, J shed 0 bases, and the junction held 11 bases outside the gene matches. In germline, CDR1 is SNHLY, CDR2 FYNNEI. CDR3 DNA: TGTGCCAGCTCAGAAACAGGGGTCTACAGCACAGATACGCAGTATTTT. This codes for CASSETGVYSTDTQYF.

The rearrangement uses TRBV29-1 and TRBJ2-7; a weak D match, TRBD1 (6 bases). This CDR3 comprises 13 residues. V was clipped by 5 bases and J by 6 bases, with 17 bases between them. Germline V gene data show CDR1 as SQVTM and CDR2 as ANQGSEA. This CDR3 is CSVTTGSGGEQYF. The CDR3 nucleotides read TGCAGCGTTACCACAGGGAGCGGAGGCGAGCAGTACTTC.

This clonotype was picked up many times. The chain joins TRBV11-2 to TRBJ2-2, with 8 nucleotides matching TRBD1. Trimming removed 3 bases from V and 8 bases from J; junction bases left unmatched: 2. The CDR3 is 13 amino acids. Germline assignment: CDR1 SGHAT and CDR2 FQNNGV. The DNA for the CDR3 is TGTGCCAGCAGCTTCGACAGGGGAGGGGAGCTGTTTTTT. This codes for CASSFDRGGELFF. The complete variable domain, with remaining parts taken from reference TRBV11-2 and TRBJ2-2, reads EAGVAQSPRYKIIEKRQSVAFWCNPISGHATLYWYQQILGQGPKLLIQFQNNGVVDDSQLPKDRFSAERLKGVDSTLKIQPAKLEDSAVYLCASSFDRGGELFFGEGSRLTVL.

This clonotype showed up just once. The chain uses TRBV10-3 and TRBJ2-6; D call uncertain. The CDR3 spans 15 residues. Per the germline V gene, CDR1 is ENHRY and CDR2 is SYGVKD. Trimming removed 4 bases from V and 1 base from J, with 8 bases in between. The CDR3 here is CAISVGRSGANVLTF. CDR3 DNA: TGTGCCATCAGTGTCGGACGGTCTGGGGCCAACGTCCTGACTTTC.

The chain couples TRBV19 to TRBJ1-2; D is possibly TRBD1 (5 bases). The germline V gene has CDR1 LNHDA and CDR2 SQIVND (reference sequence). V was shortened by 7 bases and J by 3 bases, with 15 bases between the two germline ends. CDR3 size: 14 residues. This chain's CDR3 is CASTPFDRDYGYTF. CDR3 DNA: TGTGCCAGTACCCCATTTGACAGAGACTATGGCTACACCTTC.

For the CDR3, the DNA is TGTGCCAGTGCCGGGACAGGGTACAATGAGCAGTTCTTC. Translation: CASAGTGYNEQFF. This sequence joins TRBV28 and TRBJ2-1; TRBD1 matches 9 bases. V lost 9 bases to trimming and J lost 4 bases; unmatched junction nucleotides: 4. The germline gives CDR1 MDHEN, CDR2 SYDVKM. This CDR3 is built from 13 residues.